A single sample gave rise to the 22 T cell receptor beta chains below, sequenced in a study of preoperative IRX-2 immunotherapy in early breast cancer. Sequenced by immunoSEQ multiplex PCR; TCRdb stores in-frame clones only, minus some. The sample records roughly 57,000 clones, less than 95% being singletons. The treatment: preoperative locoregional IRX-2 cytokine immunotherapy. This sample was taken from a patient treated with IRX-2 immunotherapy. The receptors stem from a human donor with breast cancer.

This chain uses TRBV5-1 with TRBJ2-7; D is tentatively TRBD1 or TRBD2 (5 bases each). Trimming stripped 1 base from V and 4 bases from J, with 12 bases between. Germline V gene sequence: CDR1 SGHRS, CDR2 YFSETQ. This CDR3 is 14 amino acids long. The DNA of the CDR3 is TGCGCCAGCAGCTTGAGGGAGTGGGGGTACGAGCAGTACTTC. It yields the protein CASSLREWGYEQYF.

The chain recombines TRBV4-3 with TRBJ2-2; 11 positions agree with TRBD2. CDR1 LGHNA and CDR2 YSLEER come from the germline V gene. This CDR3 is built from 16 residues. Trimming removed 3 bases from V and 7 bases from J; junction bases left unmatched: 7. The CDR3 loop reads CASSHLLAGVGGELFF. In nucleotides, the CDR3 is TGCGCCAGCAGCCACTTACTAGCGGGAGTGGGCGGGGAGCTGTTTTTT.

This clone was counted once. The rearrangement joins TRBV19 to TRBJ2-3; 9 nucleotides line up with TRBD1. From germline, CDR1 is LNHDA and CDR2 SQIVND (reference sequence). The CDR3 covers 15 residues. J gave up 4 bases and V 4 bases, and 6 bases lay outside the gene matches. The CDR3 bases are TGTGCCAGTAGTAGGGACAGGGAGGGTGCAGATACGCAGTATTTT. Its protein is CASSRDREGADTQYF.

The chain couples TRBV7-3 to TRBJ2-3, with TRBD1 matching 7 bases. The ends lost 5 bases at V and 1 base at J; junction bases unmatched: 3. In germline, CDR1 is SGHTA, CDR2 FQGTGA. This CDR3 spans 14 amino acids. The CDR3 sequence is CASSRDSRTDTQYF. The CDR3 nucleotides read TGTGCCAGCAGCCGGGACAGCCGCACAGATACGCAGTATTTT.

The rearrangement uses TRBV5-1 and TRBJ2-4, with D unclear. Between the trimmed V and J ends, which lost 0 bases and 0 bases, there was a span of 7 bases. CDR3 length: 15 amino acids. Germline CDR1 and CDR2: SGHRS and YFSETQ. CDR3 protein: CASSLDGLAKNIQYF. The CDR3 DNA reads as TGCGCCAGCAGCTTGGACGGATTAGCCAAAAACATTCAGTACTTC.

The genes are TRBV28 and TRBJ2-7, with 7 bases that match TRBD2. Germline V gene lookup returns CDR1 MDHEN and CDR2 SYDVKM. J gave up 2 bases and V 7 bases, and 5 bases lay outside the gene matches. The length of the CDR3 is 13 residues. CDR3 DNA: TGTGCCAGCACCCTTGGGGGGGCCTACGAGCAGTACTTC. This translates into CASTLGGAYEQYF.

The CDR3 sequence is CASQLRGRSYEQYF. DNA of the CDR3: TGTGCCAGCCAGCTTAGGGGGCGCTCCTACGAGCAGTACTTC. This chain links TRBV11-2 with TRBJ2-7; 7 positions agree with TRBD1. Trimming took 8 bases from V and 0 from J; bases not matched to a gene: 7. The CDR3 length is 14 residues. Germline V lookup: CDR1 SGHAT, CDR2 FQNNGV.

This clone was found once. The chain links TRBV28 to TRBJ1-5, with D possibly matching TRBD1 (5 bases). The ends were cut back, 3 bases at V and 9 bases at J, with 9 bases in the middle. The CDR3 runs 12 residues. CDR1 is MDHEN, CDR2 SYDVKM, per germline. CDR3 region: CASSLGVRPQHF. CDR3 DNA sequence: TGTGCCAGCAGTTTGGGGGTTCGGCCCCAGCATTTT.

The CDR3 DNA is TGTGCCAGCTCCCAAAGCGAGGCTAACTATGGCTACACCTTC. Its protein product is CASSQSEANYGYTF. The chain links TRBV18 to TRBJ1-2; D ambiguous. CDR1 and CDR2 (germline): KGHSH, LQKENI. The CDR3 is 14 residues long. The V gene lost 6 bases and the J gene lost 0 bases, with 11 bases spanning the gap.

The chain employs TRBV4-2 and TRBJ2-2, with 8 nucleotides matching TRBD2. CDR3 length: 15 amino acids. Losses at the gene ends were 2 bases for V and 5 bases for J; bases not matched to a gene: 4. From germline, CDR1 is LGHNA and CDR2 YNFKEQ. The CDR3 reads CASSQLAGGTGELFF. The CDR3 bases are TGTGCCAGCAGCCAACTAGCGGGCGGGACCGGGGAGCTGTTTTTT.

This chain connects TRBV27 to TRBJ2-7; 7 nucleotides align to TRBD1. Losses at the gene ends were 3 bases for V and 4 bases for J; bases not matched to a gene: 6. The CDR3 covers 14 residues. CDR1 and CDR2 from the germline V gene are MNHEY and SMNVEV (reference sequence). The CDR3 sequence: CASSFPDRFYEQYF. In DNA, the CDR3 is TGTGCCAGCAGTTTCCCGGACAGGTTTTACGAGCAGTACTTC.

The rearrangement links TRBV12-2 to TRBJ1-2. TRBV12-2 is deemed a pseudogene. There are 18 residues in the CDR3. CDR3 nucleotides: TGTGCAAGTCGCTTAATCCGGCCCTCGATCAAAAAAGACTATGGCTACACCTTC. The encoded protein is CASRLIRPSIKKDYGYTF.

In its sample, this clone was seen once. This rearrangement joins TRBV15 to TRBJ2-1; weak D call: TRBD1 (6 bases). There are 15 residues in the CDR3. Looked up from germline, CDR1 is LNHNV and CDR2 is YYDKDF (reference sequence). The germline V and J ends were trimmed by 3 bases and 2 bases, with 11 bases remaining between them. CDR3 sequence (DNA): TGTGCCACCAGCAGGGGGGCCAGCCCCTACAATGAGCAGTTCTTC. This codes for CATSRGASPYNEQFF. The whole variable domain, filled in from reference TRBV15 and TRBJ2-1, reads DAMVIQNPRYQVTQFGKPVTLSCSQTLNHNVMYWYQQKSSQAPKLLFHYYDKDFNNEADTPDNFQSRRPNTSFCFLDIRSPGLGDTAMYLCATSRGASPYNEQFFGPGTRLTVL.

The V and J genes are TRBV9 and TRBJ2-1; the match to TRBD2 covers 12 bases. The CDR3 spans 18 residues. The V segment lost 0 bases and the J segment 2 bases; nucleotides outside the gene matches: 6. The germline CDR1 and CDR2 sequences are SGDLS and YYNGEE. CDR3 DNA: TGTGCCAGCAGCGTAGAACTAGCGGGAGGACTACCCTACAATGAGCAGTTCTTC. It translates to CASSVELAGGLPYNEQFF.

The chain joins TRBV15 to TRBJ2-3; 9 nucleotides match TRBD2. V lost 3 bases, J lost 6 bases, and 10 bases stayed unmatched. Germline lookup yields CDR1 LNHNV and CDR2 YYDKDF (reference sequence). This CDR3 is 16 amino acids long. The CDR3 DNA sequence: TGTGCCACCAGCAGTCGGGTAGCGGGAGCCATGGATACGCAGTATTTT. Protein sequence: CATSSRVAGAMDTQYF.

This sequence joins TRBV5-6 and TRBJ2-3; D is unresolved. CDR1 and CDR2 (germline): SGHDT, YYEEEE. The CDR3 totals 11 residues. Deletions cut 4 bases from V and 3 bases from J, with 3 bases between. CDR3 bases: TGTGCCAGCAGCCTGACAGATACGCAGTATTTT. Amino acid sequence: CASSLTDTQYF. Using reference TRBV5-6 and TRBJ2-3 for the parts outside the CDR3, the full variable domain is DAGVTQSPTHLIKTRGQQVTLRCSPKSGHDTVSWYQQALGQGPQFIFQYYEEEERQRGNFPDRFSGHQFPNYSSELNVNALLLGDSALYLCASSLTDTQYFGPGTRLTVL.

The J gene is TRBJ2-1, the V gene TRBV4-1, with 12 bases matching TRBD2. Trimming took 4 bases from V and 8 from J; bases not matched to a gene: 15. This CDR3 comprises 18 residues. Germline lookup yields CDR1 MGHRA and CDR2 YSYEKL. Written as DNA, the CDR3 is TGCGCCAGCAGCCCTAATGTTCTCCTAGCGGGAGGGCCCTATGAGCAGTTCTTC. Protein sequence: CASSPNVLLAGGPYEQFF.

This chain uses TRBV7-8 with TRBJ2-1; 12 bases fit TRBD2. Germline V gives CDR1 SGHVS, CDR2 FQNEAQ. Germline trimming cut 1 base from V and 7 bases from J; bases unmatched to any gene: 5. The length of the CDR3 is 16 residues. CDR3 amino acids: CASSLVPSGRGNEQFF. CDR3 bases: TGTGCCAGCAGCTTAGTCCCTAGCGGGAGGGGGAATGAGCAGTTCTTC.

The chain links TRBV21-1 to TRBJ1-5; the table assigns TRBD1, which was not confirmed against the DNA. TRBV21-1 is reported as a pseudogene. The CDR3 spans 18 residues. Written as DNA, the CDR3 is TGTGCCAGCAGCAAAAAAAGAGGGGGCAGGGGTAGCAATCAGCCCCAGCATTTT. Translation: CASSKKRGGRGSNQPQHF.

J is TRBJ2-1 and V is TRBV11-3; D is undetermined. There are 13 residues in the CDR3. Germline CDR1 is SGHNT and CDR2 is YENEEA. The germline V and J ends were trimmed by 0 bases and 7 bases, with 7 bases remaining between them. CDR3 region: CASSLETENEQFF. In DNA form, the CDR3 reads TGTGCCAGCAGCTTAGAGACGGAAAATGAGCAGTTCTTC.

The chain recombines TRBV5-4 with TRBJ2-7, with D hard to call. Looked up from germline, CDR1 is SGHNT and CDR2 is YYREEE (reference sequence). The CDR3 has 12 residues. The ends were cut back, 3 bases at V and 0 bases at J, with 4 bases in the middle. The CDR3 nucleotides are TGTGCCAGCAGCTCGGCCTCCTACGAGCAGTACTTC. It specifies CASSSASYEQYF.

The J gene is TRBJ2-5, the V gene TRBV5-1; 7 bases map to TRBD2. The germline V gene encodes CDR1 SGHRS and CDR2 YFSETQ. This CDR3 has 16 amino acids. V trimming: 7 bases; J trimming: 2 bases; junction bases outside the gene matches: 14. The CDR3 nucleotides are TGCGCCAGCTCTGACCCGGGAGGAGGAGTACAAGAGACCCAGTACTTC. Translated, it gives CASSDPGGGVQETQYF. Drawing the rest from reference TRBV5-1 and TRBJ2-5, the complete variable domain is KAGVTQTPRYLIKTRGQQVTLSCSPISGHRSVSWYQQTPGQGLQFLFEYFSETQRNKGNFPGRFSGRQFSNSRSEMNVSTLELGDSALYLCASSDPGGGVQETQYFGPGTRLLVL.